The 2 T cell receptor beta chains below come from one sample, sequenced in a study of vaccination effects on CD4 cells after COVID-19 (dated 2022 in TCRdb). Library creation used the immunoSEQ multiplex PCR assay. TCRdb's version of the immuneACCESS table is confined to in-frame rearrangements and falls short of the full clone set. An unresolved V gene accounts for under half of the shortfall where checked; the remainder is of unknown origin. Recorded for this sample are tens of thousands of clones; 55% to 85% of them occurred a single time. The ten most abundant clones make up 10% of the sample. These receptors are not linked to any known antigen. The ViraFEST assay stimulated PBMC with viral peptide pools and then used TCR sequencing to identify antigen-specific CD4+ T cell clonotypes by expansion. After about 9 days of culture, CD4+ T cells were isolated with the EasySep CD4+ T cell isolation kit. Participants received two doses of either the BNT162b2 or the mRNA-1273 mRNA SARS-CoV-2 vaccine.

The material was CD4+ T cells from PBMCs cultured with HCoV-NL63 spike peptides, obtained after COVID-19 vaccination. The meaning of the sample's cell subset or site label: HCoV-NL63 spike overlapping peptide pool stimulation. All receptors derive from a human donor who received a COVID-19 vaccine.

The chain employs TRBV6-5 and TRBJ2-2, with 8 positions matching TRBD1. This CDR3 contains 15 residues. Germline trimming cut 6 bases from V and 7 bases from J; bases unmatched to any gene: 10. From germline, CDR1 is MNHEY and CDR2 SVGAGI. The CDR3 DNA reads as TGTGCCAGCAGCAGAGGACAGGGAGGTGGCGGGGAGCTGTTTTTT. It translates to CASSRGQGGGGELFF.

The chain joins TRBV3-1 (or the pseudogene TRBV3-2) to TRBJ2-5; D could derive from TRBD1 or TRBD2 (5 bases each). CDR1 is LGHDT and CDR2 is YNNKEL in the germline V gene (reference sequence). This CDR3 has 17 amino acids. Trimming pared 4 bases from V and 4 bases from J, leaving 22 bases between. The CDR3 bases are TGTGCCAGCAGCCCCGACCGGTGGGCCCAGGGAGTAGAGACCCAGTACTTC. Protein: CASSPDRWAQGVETQYF.